The next 17 T cell receptor beta chains were all read from a single sample in a study of long-term antiretroviral therapy in people with HIV (dated by TCRdb to between 2021 and 2023). Sequencing of the TRB variable region was done with the immunoSEQ hsTCRB v3.0 assay at survey level resolution. TCRdb limited this immuneACCESS table to in-frame rearrangements with V and J called. A share of clones is missing; checked studies link under half to unresolved V genes, and the rest is unexplained. For this sample there are about 24,000 clones; 65% to 90% appear just once. The biggest ten clones account for about a sixth of the sample. The sample here was unsorted PBMCs, taken at the start of antiretroviral therapy, before treatment. The receptors were gathered from a young woman with HIV.

J is TRBJ2-3 and V is TRBV10-3, with 8 nucleotides matching TRBD2. Germline V lookup: CDR1 ENHRY, CDR2 SYGVKD. The ends lost 9 bases at V and 6 bases at J; junction bases unmatched: 2. The CDR3 length is 11 residues. The CDR3 nucleotides read TGTGCCATTTCGGGGGGGGATACGCAGTATTTT. Its protein is CAISGGDTQYF.

This chain joins TRBV29-1 and TRBJ1-6; D remains unclear. The CDR3 is 12 residues long. V lost 4 bases, J lost 6 bases, and 7 bases lay in between. Germline CDR1 SQVTM, CDR2 ANQGSEA. This chain's CDR3 is CSVGQVNSPLHF. The CDR3 DNA reads TGCAGCGTTGGGCAGGTTAATTCACCCCTCCACTTT.

The rearrangement links TRBV9 to TRBJ2-5; no definite D call. Germline CDR1 and CDR2: SGDLS and YYNGEE. The germline V and J ends were trimmed by 0 bases and 5 bases, with 17 bases remaining between them. The CDR3 loop spans 16 amino acids. This chain's CDR3 is CASSVGVGSLVETQYF. In DNA, the CDR3 is TGTGCCAGCAGCGTAGGTGTCGGATCACTGGTGGAGACCCAGTACTTC.

The CDR3 here is CASSYSASGAYEQYF. The DNA for the CDR3 is TGTGCCAGCAGTTACTCCGCTAGCGGGGCCTACGAGCAGTACTTC. This rearrangement joins TRBV6-5 to TRBJ2-7; 9 bases match TRBD2. Losses at the gene ends were 0 bases for V and 2 bases for J; bases not matched to a gene: 2. The CDR3 is made up of 15 amino acids. Germline lookup yields CDR1 MNHEY and CDR2 SVGAGI.

This clone was counted a few times. This chain links TRBV7-9 with TRBJ1-5; D remains ambiguous. CDR3 length: 18 residues. Trimming took off 4 bases at V and 0 bases at J, with 19 bases between the two ends. Germline V gene lookup returns CDR1 SEHNR and CDR2 FQNEAQ (reference sequence). The CDR3 loop reads CASSCPGSRRYSNQPQHF. CDR3 nucleotides: TGTGCCAGCAGCTGTCCGGGGAGTCGAAGGTATAGCAATCAGCCCCAGCATTTT.

The rearrangement links TRBV25-1 to TRBJ2-7; TRBD2 might be the D (6 bases). CDR3 length equals 16 residues. Germline V gene data show CDR1 as MGHDK and CDR2 as SYGVNS. Trimming removed 0 bases from V and 0 bases from J, with 12 bases in between. The CDR3 DNA is TGTGCCAGCAGTGAATATCGGGGGTCCTCCTCCTACGAGCAGTACTTC. This codes for CASSEYRGSSSYEQYF.

The V and J genes are TRBV19 and TRBJ1-5; possibly TRBD1 for D (5 bases). The CDR3 sequence is 13 residues long. V was cut by 1 base and J by 7 bases, with 8 bases left in between. The germline CDR1 and CDR2 sequences are LNHDA and SQIVND (reference sequence). The CDR3 nucleotides are TGTGCCAGTAGTATAGGAGGGGAACAGCCCCAGCATTTT. Its translation: CASSIGGEQPQHF.

V usage is TRBV19 and J usage is TRBJ1-1; no reliable D call. Trimming removed 1 base from V and 3 bases from J, with 12 bases in between. From germline, CDR1 is LNHDA and CDR2 SQIVND (reference sequence). This CDR3 comprises 15 residues. The CDR3 nucleotides read TGTGCCAGTAGTATAGGAGGGAGTACGGACACTGAAGCTTTCTTT. This gives the protein CASSIGGSTDTEAFF. Drawing the rest from reference TRBV19 and TRBJ1-1, the complete variable domain is DGGITQSPKYLFRKEGQNVTLSCEQNLNHDAMYWYRQDPGQGLRLIYYSQIVNDFQKGDIAEGYSVSREKKESFPLTVTSAQKNPTAFYLCASSIGGSTDTEAFFGQGTRLTVV.

The V and J genes are TRBV7-8 and TRBJ2-7, with D possibly being TRBD1 or TRBD2 (5 bases each). The CDR3 has 17 amino acids. Per the germline V gene, CDR1 is SGHVS and CDR2 is FQNEAQ. V lost 2 bases, J lost 3 bases, and 20 bases lay in between. CDR3 sequence reads: CASSLPALRDPYYEQYF. CDR3 nucleotides: TGTGCCAGCAGCTTACCGGCTCTCCGGGACCCTTACTACGAGCAGTACTTC.

The J gene is TRBJ2-6, the V gene TRBV21-1; whether TRBD2, the table's D call, matches the DNA was not checked. TRBV21-1 is designated a pseudogene. CDR3 length equals 15 residues. The CDR3 DNA reads TGTGCCAGGAGGGGGGGCCCCTCTGGGGCCAACGTCCTGACTTTC. This translates into CARRGGPSGANVLTF.

This clone was picked up one time. The rearrangement joins TRBV5-1 to TRBJ2-3, with TRBD1 matching over 8 bases. Germline assignment: CDR1 SGHRS and CDR2 YFSETQ. The length of the CDR3 is 15 residues. The ends lost 4 bases at V and 2 bases at J; junction bases unmatched: 6. Here the CDR3 reads CASSPGGEYTDTQYF. CDR3 coding DNA: TGCGCCAGCAGCCCAGGGGGCGAATACACAGATACGCAGTATTTT.

CDR3 sequence reads: CASSYPNLYEQYF. The CDR3, as DNA: TGTGCCAGCAGCTACCCAAATCTGTACGAGCAGTACTTC. V usage is TRBV7-9 and J usage is TRBJ2-7, with D uncertain. V lost 4 bases and J 4 bases, leaving 11 bases between the germline ends. The CDR3 sequence is 13 residues long. Germline-derived CDR1 and CDR2 are SEHNR and FQNEAQ (reference sequence).

The V and J genes are TRBV2 and TRBJ2-2, with a possible D match to TRBD2 (6 bases). Trimming stripped 3 bases from V and 0 bases from J, with 14 bases between. This CDR3 has 17 amino acids. Germline values: CDR1 SNHLY, CDR2 FYNNEI. The CDR3 sequence is CASSDRLGGANTGELFF. The CDR3 DNA is TGTGCCAGCAGTGACCGACTGGGGGGTGCGAACACCGGGGAGCTGTTTTTT.

This chain uses TRBV4-2 with TRBJ2-2, with no clear D. The CDR3 has 16 residues. V was clipped by 1 base and J by 0 bases, with 9 bases between them. CDR1 and CDR2 from the germline V gene are LGHNA and YNFKEQ. The CDR3 region is CASSQATDTNTGELFF. DNA for the CDR3: TGTGCCAGCAGCCAAGCTACAGATACGAACACCGGGGAGCTGTTTTTT.

This sequence joins TRBV11-3 and TRBJ2-7, with 8 bases that match TRBD2. The CDR3 sequence is 13 residues long. Germline V gene lookup returns CDR1 SGHNT and CDR2 YENEEA. The ends lost 5 bases at V and 6 bases at J; junction bases unmatched: 6. In DNA form, the CDR3 reads TGTGCCAGCAGCCTACGGCGGGAGGCCGAGCAGTACTTC. Protein: CASSLRREAEQYF. Variable domain in full (rest from reference TRBV11-3 and TRBJ2-7): EAGVVQSPRYKIIEKKQPVAFWCNPISGHNTLYWYLQNLGQGPELLIRYENEEAVDDSQLPKDRFSAERLKGVDSTLKIQPAELGDSAVYLCASSLRREAEQYFGPGTRLTVT.

The CDR3 protein is CASSIDRAADEAFF. In DNA form, the CDR3 reads TGTGCCAGTAGTATAGATCGGGCAGCCGATGAAGCTTTCTTT. The chain links TRBV19 to TRBJ1-1; D gene ambiguous. From germline, CDR1 is LNHDA and CDR2 SQIVND (reference sequence). The CDR3 is 14 residues long. Between the trimmed V and J ends, which lost 0 bases and 7 bases, there was a span of 12 bases.

The rearrangement joins TRBV28 to TRBJ1-5; D is unresolved. V shed 4 bases and J shed 0 bases, with 4 bases lying between them. CDR3 size: 13 residues. CDR1 is MDHEN, CDR2 SYDVKM, per germline. The CDR3 DNA is TGTGCCAGCAGTTCCGGTAGCAATCAGCCCCAGCATTTT. This sequence encodes CASSSGSNQPQHF.